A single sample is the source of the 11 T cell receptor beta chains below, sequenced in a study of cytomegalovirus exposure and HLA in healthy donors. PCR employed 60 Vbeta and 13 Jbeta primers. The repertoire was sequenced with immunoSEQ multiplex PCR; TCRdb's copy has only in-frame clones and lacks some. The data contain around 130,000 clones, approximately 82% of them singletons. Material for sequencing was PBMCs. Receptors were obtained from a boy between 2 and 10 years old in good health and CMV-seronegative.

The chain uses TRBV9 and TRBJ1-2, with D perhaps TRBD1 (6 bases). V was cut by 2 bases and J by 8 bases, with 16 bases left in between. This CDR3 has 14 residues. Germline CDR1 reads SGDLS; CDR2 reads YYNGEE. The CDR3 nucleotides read TGTGCCAGCAGCGTGGCAGGGGTCTCGGGAGGCTACACCTTC. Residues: CASSVAGVSGGYTF.

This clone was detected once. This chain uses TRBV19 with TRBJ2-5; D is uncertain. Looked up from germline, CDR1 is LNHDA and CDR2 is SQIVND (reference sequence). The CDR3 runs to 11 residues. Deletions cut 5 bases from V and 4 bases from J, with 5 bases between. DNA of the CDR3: TGTGCCAGTAGTTTCGGAGAGACCCAGTACTTC. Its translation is CASSFGETQYF.

CDR3 region: CASSFSHTDTQYF. The CDR3 nucleotides are TGTGCCAGCAGCTTCAGTCACACAGATACGCAGTATTTT. This chain uses TRBV5-4 with TRBJ2-3; D unresolved. Germline V gives CDR1 SGHNT, CDR2 YYREEE (reference sequence). V lost 2 bases and J 2 bases, leaving 6 bases between the germline ends. The CDR3 covers 13 residues.

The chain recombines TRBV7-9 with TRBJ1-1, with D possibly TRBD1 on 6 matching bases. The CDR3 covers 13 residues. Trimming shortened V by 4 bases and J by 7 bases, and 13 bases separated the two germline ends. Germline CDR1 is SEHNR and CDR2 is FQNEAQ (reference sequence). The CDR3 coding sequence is TGTGCCAGCAGCTCAAGACAGGACAGTGAAGCTTTCTTT. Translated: CASSSRQDSEAFF.

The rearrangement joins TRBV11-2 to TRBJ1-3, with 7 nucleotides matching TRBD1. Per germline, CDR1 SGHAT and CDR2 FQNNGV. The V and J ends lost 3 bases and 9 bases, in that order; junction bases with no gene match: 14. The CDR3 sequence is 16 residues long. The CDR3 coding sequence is TGTGCCAGCAGCTTCTTTAGGGACAGCCGGGGATCCACCATATATTTT. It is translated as CASSFFRDSRGSTIYF. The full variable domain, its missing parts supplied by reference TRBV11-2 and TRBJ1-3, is EAGVAQSPRYKIIEKRQSVAFWCNPISGHATLYWYQQILGQGPKLLIQFQNNGVVDDSQLPKDRFSAERLKGVDSTLKIQPAKLEDSAVYLCASSFFRDSRGSTIYFGEGSWLTVV.

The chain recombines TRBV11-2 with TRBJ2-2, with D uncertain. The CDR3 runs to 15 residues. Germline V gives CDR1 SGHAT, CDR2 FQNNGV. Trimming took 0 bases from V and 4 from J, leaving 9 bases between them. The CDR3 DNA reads TGTGCCAGCAGCTTAGAAAATCTCTCCACCGGGGAGCTGTTTTTT. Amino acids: CASSLENLSTGELFF.

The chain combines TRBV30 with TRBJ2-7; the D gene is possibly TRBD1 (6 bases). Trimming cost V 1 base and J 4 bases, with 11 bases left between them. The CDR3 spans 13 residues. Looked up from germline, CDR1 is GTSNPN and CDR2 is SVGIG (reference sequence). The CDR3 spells CAWSADSYYEQYF. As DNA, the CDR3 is TGTGCCTGGAGTGCGGACAGTTATTACGAGCAGTACTTC.

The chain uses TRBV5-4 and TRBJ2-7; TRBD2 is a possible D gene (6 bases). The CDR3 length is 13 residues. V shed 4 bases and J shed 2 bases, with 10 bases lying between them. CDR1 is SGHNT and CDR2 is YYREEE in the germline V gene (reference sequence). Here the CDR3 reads CASSLAGTYEQYF. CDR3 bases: TGTGCCAGCAGCCTTGCGGGGACCTACGAGCAGTACTTC.

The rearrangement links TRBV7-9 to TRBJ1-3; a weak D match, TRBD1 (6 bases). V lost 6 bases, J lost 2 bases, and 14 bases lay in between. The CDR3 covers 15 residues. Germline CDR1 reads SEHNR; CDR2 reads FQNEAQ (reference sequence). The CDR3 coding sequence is TGTGCCAGCAGGATCGGACAGACCACTGGAAACACCATATATTTT. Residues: CASRIGQTTGNTIYF. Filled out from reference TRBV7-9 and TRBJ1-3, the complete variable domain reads DTGVSQNPRHKITKRGQNVTFRCDPISEHNRLYWYRQTLGQGPEFLTYFQNEAQLEKSRLLSDRFSAERPKGSFSTLEIQRTEQGDSAMYLCASRIGQTTGNTIYFGEGSWLTVV.

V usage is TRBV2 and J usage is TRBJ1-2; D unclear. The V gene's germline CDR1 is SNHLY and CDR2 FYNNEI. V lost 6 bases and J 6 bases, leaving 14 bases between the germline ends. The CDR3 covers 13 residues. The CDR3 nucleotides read TGTGCCAGCAGCCAATTACAGCAAAATGGCTACACCTTC. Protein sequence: CASSQLQQNGYTF.

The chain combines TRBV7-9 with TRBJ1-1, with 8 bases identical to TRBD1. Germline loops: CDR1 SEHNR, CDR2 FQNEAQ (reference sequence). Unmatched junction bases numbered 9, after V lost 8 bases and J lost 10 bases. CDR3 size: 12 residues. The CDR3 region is CASPGQGAGAFF. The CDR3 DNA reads TGTGCCAGCCCCGGGCAGGGGGCTGGAGCTTTCTTT.